The 11 T cell receptor beta chains in this list originate from one sample, sequenced in a study of regulatory T cells in long-lasting Graves disease (dated by TCRdb to the early 2020s). Libraries were built with multiplex PCR. TCRdb lists the instrument as Illumina HiSeq 4000. TCR beta libraries were built with iRepertoire HTBI primers and Arm-PCR amplification of CDR3 regions. Clones were called with MiXCR by TCRdb after fastp trimmed the public reads at Q25, and only in-frame beta chains were retained. Rows with a matching CDR3 protein are joined into one entry that keeps the most common DNA and genes. The sample table shows about 440,000 distinct CDR3 sequences, and about a sixth are seen once. 23% of the sample rests with the top ten. According to the study, the label for this sample's time point signals: newly diagnosed GD, antithyroid drugs for less than 3 months. For both TCR sequencing and RNA sequencing, RNA was extracted from PBMCs in TRIzol.

These data also formed part of another study, on T cells in Graves' hyperthyroidism and ophthalmopathy.

Sequencing was performed on peripheral blood mononuclear cells (PBMCs), taken at new diagnosis, from a patient treated with antithyroid drugs. The receptor set was obtained from a woman aged 18 to 35 with Graves disease. Donor details come from another sample of the same person, matched by shared clones.

The table lists this clonotype with a count of one. The V and J genes are TRBV5-1 and TRBJ2-6; the D is unclear. Germline lookup yields CDR1 SGHRS and CDR2 YFSETQ. This CDR3 has 17 residues. V dropped 0 bases and J dropped 0 bases, with 10 bases sitting between them. The CDR3 sequence: CASSLVQTSSGANVLTF. The CDR3 DNA reads as TGCGCCAGCAGCTTGGTACAGACCAGCTCTGGGGCCAACGTCCTGACTTTC.

At least ten counts were recorded for this clonotype. The V call is TRBV7-3, the J call TRBJ2-1, with D tentatively TRBD2 (5 bases). Trimming cost V 3 bases and J 7 bases, with 10 bases left between them. Germline CDR1 and CDR2: SGHTA and FQGTGA. The CDR3 sequence is 13 residues long. CDR3 sequence (DNA): TGTGCCAGCAGCTTTGACTACGCTAATGAGCAGTTCTTC. As protein: CASSFDYANEQFF. Supplemented by reference TRBV7-3 and TRBJ2-1, the full variable domain reads GAGVSQTPSNKVTEKGKYVELRCDPISGHTALYWYRQSLGQGPEFLIYFQGTGAADDSGLPNDRFFAVRPEGSVSTLKIQRTERGDSAVYLCASSFDYANEQFFGPGTRLTVL.

The table lists this clonotype with a few counts. V is TRBV9 and J is TRBJ2-3, with TRBD2 identical over 10 bases. This CDR3 contains 17 residues. Germline CDR1 and CDR2: SGDLS and YYNGEE. With V trimmed by 0 bases and J by 0 bases, 4 bases remained unmatched. Here the CDR3 reads CASSVALTSGSTDTQYF. The DNA of the CDR3 is TGTGCCAGCAGCGTAGCCCTGACTAGCGGGAGCACAGATACGCAGTATTTT.

This clonotype was detected ten times or more. This chain uses TRBV20-1 with TRBJ2-7, with TRBD1 matching over 10 bases. The CDR3 is made up of 15 amino acids. Trimming cost V 3 bases and J 1 base; bases outside gene matches: 6. The V gene's germline CDR1 is DFQATT and CDR2 SNEGSKA (reference sequence). The CDR3 DNA is TGCAGTGCTAGTAGGGACAGGGGAAGGTCCTACGAGCAGTACTTC. Residues: CSASRDRGRSYEQYF.

This clonotype was recorded at least ten times. This chain uses TRBV11-2 with TRBJ1-1; D is unclear. CDR1 is SGHAT, CDR2 FQNNGV, per germline. This CDR3 has 15 amino acids. V was trimmed by 1 base and J by 6 bases, leaving 15 bases between them. The CDR3 loop reads CASSLVFGIRPEAFF. The CDR3 DNA is TGTGCCAGCAGCTTAGTTTTCGGGATCCGGCCTGAAGCTTTCTTT. Together with reference TRBV11-2 and TRBJ1-1, the CDR3 gives the full variable domain: EAGVAQSPRYKIIEKRQSVAFWCNPISGHATLYWYQQILGQGPKLLIQFQNNGVVDDSQLPKDRFSAERLKGVDSTLKIQPAKLEDSAVYLCASSLVFGIRPEAFFGQGTRLTVV.

About this clonotype: A far larger clone is a single base away, which makes a read error likely. The genes are TRBV28 and TRBJ2-3; D is perhaps TRBD1 (6 bases). The closer fit of TRBJ1-1 to the DNA end suggests the J call may be wrong. Germline CDR1 is MDHEN and CDR2 is SYDVKM. The CDR3 is 16 residues long. The CDR3 DNA follows: TGTGCCAGCAGTCCCCGGAGGGGGGCTTTAAACACTGGAGCTTTCTTT. Its protein product is CASSPRRGALNTGAFF.

In its sample, this clonotype was seen a few times. The chain recombines TRBV2 with TRBJ2-2; 13 bases agree with TRBD2. The CDR3 runs 16 residues. J gave up 6 bases and V 5 bases, and 6 bases lay outside the gene matches. Germline V gives CDR1 SNHLY, CDR2 FYNNEI. The CDR3 DNA follows: TGTGCCAGCAGTCTAACTAGCGGGAGGGGGGCCGGGGAGCTGTTTTTT. It encodes CASSLTSGRGAGELFF.

V and J are TRBV5-1 and TRBJ2-7, with 10 bases aligning to TRBD2. Germline-derived CDR1 and CDR2 are SGHRS and YFSETQ. V trimming: 0 bases; J trimming: 5 bases; junction bases outside the gene matches: 5. The CDR3 has 15 residues. The CDR3 spells CASSLEGLAINEQYF. CDR3 bases: TGCGCCAGCAGCTTGGAGGGACTAGCGATCAACGAGCAGTACTTC.

This clonotype was seen only a few times. V is TRBV20-1 and J is TRBJ2-1; D unclear. V was cut by 5 bases and J by 7 bases, with 15 bases left in between. The CDR3 length is 13 residues. Per germline, CDR1 DFQATT and CDR2 SNEGSKA (reference sequence). The CDR3 DNA reads TGCAGTGCTCCTCGGCAGGCGAGTAATGAGCAGTTCTTC. As protein: CSAPRQASNEQFF.

There are a few counts of this clonotype. V is TRBV3-1 and J is TRBJ2-7; a weak D match, TRBD1 (5 bases). The CDR3 totals 16 residues. Germline values: CDR1 LGHDT, CDR2 YNNKEL (reference sequence). Trimming cost V 7 bases and J 5 bases, with 24 bases left between them. CDR3 DNA: TGTGCCAGCACCCCCATGGCGGACATCTTCGTTCACGAGCAGTACTTC. Protein: CASTPMADIFVHEQYF.

The J gene is TRBJ1-5, the V gene TRBV24-1, with D perhaps matching TRBD1 (6 bases). The CDR3 has 18 residues. Germline assignment: CDR1 KGHDR and CDR2 SFDVKD. Trimming left V 6 bases short and J 2 bases short, with 22 bases between. The CDR3 coding sequence is TGTGCCACCAGTCCTCGGGGCGGGGGGCTCACCGGCAATCAGCCCCAGCATTTT. The encoded protein is CATSPRGGGLTGNQPQHF.